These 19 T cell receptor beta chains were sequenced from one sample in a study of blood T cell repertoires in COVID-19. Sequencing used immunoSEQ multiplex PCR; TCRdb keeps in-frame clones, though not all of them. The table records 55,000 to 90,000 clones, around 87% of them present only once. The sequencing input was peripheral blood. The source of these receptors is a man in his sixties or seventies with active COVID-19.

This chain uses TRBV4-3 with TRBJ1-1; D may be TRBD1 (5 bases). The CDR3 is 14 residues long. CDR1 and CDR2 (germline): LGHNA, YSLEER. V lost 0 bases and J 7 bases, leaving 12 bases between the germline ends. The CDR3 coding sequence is TGCGCCAGCAGCCAAGATTTGGGGGGGGGTGAAGCTTTCTTT. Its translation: CASSQDLGGGEAFF.

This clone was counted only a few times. As DNA, the CDR3 is TGTGCCACCAGCAGAGCGACAGGGGGTGATGAAAAACTGTTTTTT. Translated, it gives CATSRATGGDEKLFF. The chain links TRBV15 to TRBJ1-4, with 9 bases fitting TRBD1. The CDR3 runs to 15 residues. Per germline, CDR1 LNHNV and CDR2 YYDKDF (reference sequence). Unmatched junction bases numbered 3, after V lost 1 base and J lost 6 bases.

The CDR3 coding sequence is TGTGCCAGCAGCACGGTCCTCCAGGCTGGGGAGCTGTTTTTT. Translating it yields CASSTVLQAGELFF. The chain joins TRBV9 to TRBJ2-2; D is unclear. The CDR3 has 14 residues. V lost 4 bases and J 8 bases, leaving 15 bases between the germline ends. Germline lookup yields CDR1 SGDLS and CDR2 YYNGEE.

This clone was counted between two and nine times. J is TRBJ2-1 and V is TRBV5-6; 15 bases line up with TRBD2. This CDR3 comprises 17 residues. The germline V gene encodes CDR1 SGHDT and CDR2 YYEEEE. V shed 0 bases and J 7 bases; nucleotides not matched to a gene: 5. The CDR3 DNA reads TGTGCCAGCAGCTTGGCCCAGGGGACTAGCGGGAGGAATGAGCAGTTCTTC. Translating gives CASSLAQGTSGRNEQFF. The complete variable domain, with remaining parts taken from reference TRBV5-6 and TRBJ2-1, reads DAGVTQSPTHLIKTRGQQVTLRCSPKSGHDTVSWYQQALGQGPQFIFQYYEEEERQRGNFPDRFSGHQFPNYSSELNVNALLLGDSALYLCASSLAQGTSGRNEQFFGPGTRLTVL.

Here the CDR3 DNA reads TGTGCCAGCTCACCGTCGCCAACTACAGGGGGACATAACTATGGCTACACCTTC. Its protein is CASSPSPTTGGHNYGYTF. The chain has TRBV18 and TRBJ1-2, with 8 positions matching TRBD1. The V and J ends lost 3 bases and 1 base, in that order; junction bases with no gene match: 13. The CDR3 sequence is 18 residues long. The germline V gene has CDR1 KGHSH and CDR2 LQKENI.

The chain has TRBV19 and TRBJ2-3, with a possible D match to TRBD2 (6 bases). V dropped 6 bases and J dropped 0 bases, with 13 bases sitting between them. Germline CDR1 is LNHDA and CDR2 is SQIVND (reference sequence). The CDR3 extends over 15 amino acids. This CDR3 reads CASSVTGTSTDTQYF. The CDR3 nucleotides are TGTGCCAGTAGCGTCACCGGGACTAGCACAGATACGCAGTATTTT.

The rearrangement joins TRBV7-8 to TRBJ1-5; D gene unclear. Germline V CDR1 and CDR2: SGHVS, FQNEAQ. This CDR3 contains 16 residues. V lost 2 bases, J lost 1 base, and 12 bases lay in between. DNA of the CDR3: TGTGCCAGCAGCTTAAGACGGAGGCAAAGCAATCAGCCCCAGCATTTT. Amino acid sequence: CASSLRRRQSNQPQHF. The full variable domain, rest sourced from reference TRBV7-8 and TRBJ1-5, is GAGVSQSPRYKVAKRGQDVALRCDPISGHVSLFWYQQALGQGPEFLTYFQNEAQLDKSGLPSDRFFAERPEGSVSTLKIQRTQQEDSAVYLCASSLRRRQSNQPQHFGDGTRLSIL.

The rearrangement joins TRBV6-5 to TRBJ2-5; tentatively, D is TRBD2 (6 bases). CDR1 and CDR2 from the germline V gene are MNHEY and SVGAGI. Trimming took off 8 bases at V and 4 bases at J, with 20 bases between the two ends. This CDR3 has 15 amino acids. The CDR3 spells CASAPGVGDGETQYF. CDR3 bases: TGTGCCAGCGCCCCGGGGGTGGGAGACGGAGAGACCCAGTACTTC.

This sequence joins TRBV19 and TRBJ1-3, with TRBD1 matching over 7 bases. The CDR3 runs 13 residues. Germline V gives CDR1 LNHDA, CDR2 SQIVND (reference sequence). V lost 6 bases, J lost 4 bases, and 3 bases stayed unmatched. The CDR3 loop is CASRTDRGNTIYF. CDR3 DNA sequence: TGTGCCAGTAGGACGGACAGGGGAAACACCATATATTTT.

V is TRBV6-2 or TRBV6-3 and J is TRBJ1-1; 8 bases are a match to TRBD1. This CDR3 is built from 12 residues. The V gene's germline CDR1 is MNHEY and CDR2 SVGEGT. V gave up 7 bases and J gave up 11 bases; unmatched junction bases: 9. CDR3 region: CASTPDRVSAFF. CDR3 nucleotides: TGTGCCAGCACCCCGGACAGGGTGAGTGCTTTCTTT.

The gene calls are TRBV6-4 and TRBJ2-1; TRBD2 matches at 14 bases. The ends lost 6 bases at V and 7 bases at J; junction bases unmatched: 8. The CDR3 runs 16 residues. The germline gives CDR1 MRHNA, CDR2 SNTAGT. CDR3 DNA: TGTGCCAGCAGCGAGGGACTAGCGGGAGCTGGGAATGAGCAGTTCTTC. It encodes CASSEGLAGAGNEQFF.

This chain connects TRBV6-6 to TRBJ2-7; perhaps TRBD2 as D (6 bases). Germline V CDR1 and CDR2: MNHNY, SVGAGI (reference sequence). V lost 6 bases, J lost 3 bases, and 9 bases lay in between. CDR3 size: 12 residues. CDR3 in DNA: TGTGCCAGCAGGGGTAGCGGCTACGAGCAGTACTTC. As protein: CASRGSGYEQYF.

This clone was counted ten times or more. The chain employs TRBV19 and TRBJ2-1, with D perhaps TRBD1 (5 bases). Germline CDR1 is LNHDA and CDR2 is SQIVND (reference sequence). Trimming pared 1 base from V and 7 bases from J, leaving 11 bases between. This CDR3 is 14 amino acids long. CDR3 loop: CASSIGGQWNEQFF. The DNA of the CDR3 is TGTGCCAGTAGTATAGGGGGCCAGTGGAATGAGCAGTTCTTC. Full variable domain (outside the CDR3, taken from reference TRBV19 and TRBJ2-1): DGGITQSPKYLFRKEGQNVTLSCEQNLNHDAMYWYRQDPGQGLRLIYYSQIVNDFQKGDIAEGYSVSREKKESFPLTVTSAQKNPTAFYLCASSIGGQWNEQFFGPGTRLTVL.

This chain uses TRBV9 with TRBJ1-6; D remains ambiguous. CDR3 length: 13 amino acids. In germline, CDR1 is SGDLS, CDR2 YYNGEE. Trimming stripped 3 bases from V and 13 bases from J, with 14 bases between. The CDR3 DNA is TGTGCCAGCAGCGAGGGCGGACTGGCGCCCCTCCACTTT. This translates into CASSEGGLAPLHF.

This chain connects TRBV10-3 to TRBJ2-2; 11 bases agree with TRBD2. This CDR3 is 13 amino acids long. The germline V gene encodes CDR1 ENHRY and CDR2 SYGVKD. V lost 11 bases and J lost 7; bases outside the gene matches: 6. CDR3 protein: CAADSGRVGELFF. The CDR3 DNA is TGTGCCGCCGATAGCGGGAGGGTCGGGGAGCTGTTTTTT.

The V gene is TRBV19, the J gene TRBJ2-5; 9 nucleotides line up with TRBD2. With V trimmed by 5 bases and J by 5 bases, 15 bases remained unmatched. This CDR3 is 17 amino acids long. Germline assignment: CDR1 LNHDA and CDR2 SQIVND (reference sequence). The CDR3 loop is CASSPRIAGDLGETQYF. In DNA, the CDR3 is TGTGCCAGTAGTCCCCGGATAGCGGGAGACCTAGGGGAGACCCAGTACTTC. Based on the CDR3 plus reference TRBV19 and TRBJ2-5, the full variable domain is DGGITQSPKYLFRKEGQNVTLSCEQNLNHDAMYWYRQDPGQGLRLIYYSQIVNDFQKGDIAEGYSVSREKKESFPLTVTSAQKNPTAFYLCASSPRIAGDLGETQYFGPGTRLLVL.

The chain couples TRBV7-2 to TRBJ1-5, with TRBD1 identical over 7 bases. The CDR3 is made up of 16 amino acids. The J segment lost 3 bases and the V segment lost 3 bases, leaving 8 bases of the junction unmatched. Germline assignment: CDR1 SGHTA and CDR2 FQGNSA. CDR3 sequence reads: CASSFRTTGANQPQHF. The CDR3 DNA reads TGTGCCAGCAGCTTCCGGACTACAGGGGCCAATCAGCCCCAGCATTTT.

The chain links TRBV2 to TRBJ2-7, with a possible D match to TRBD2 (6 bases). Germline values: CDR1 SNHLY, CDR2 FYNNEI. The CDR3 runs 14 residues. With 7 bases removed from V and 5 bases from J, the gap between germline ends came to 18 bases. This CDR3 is CASTTSRTGHEQYF. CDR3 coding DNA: TGTGCCAGCACTACTAGCCGGACTGGGCACGAGCAGTACTTC.

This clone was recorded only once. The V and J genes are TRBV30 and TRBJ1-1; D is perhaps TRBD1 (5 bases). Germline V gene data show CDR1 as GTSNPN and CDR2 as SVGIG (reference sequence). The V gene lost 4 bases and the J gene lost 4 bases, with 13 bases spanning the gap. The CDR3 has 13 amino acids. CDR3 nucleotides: TGTGCCTGGACCCCCCTAAGGGGCACTGAAGCTTTCTTT. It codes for CAWTPLRGTEAFF.